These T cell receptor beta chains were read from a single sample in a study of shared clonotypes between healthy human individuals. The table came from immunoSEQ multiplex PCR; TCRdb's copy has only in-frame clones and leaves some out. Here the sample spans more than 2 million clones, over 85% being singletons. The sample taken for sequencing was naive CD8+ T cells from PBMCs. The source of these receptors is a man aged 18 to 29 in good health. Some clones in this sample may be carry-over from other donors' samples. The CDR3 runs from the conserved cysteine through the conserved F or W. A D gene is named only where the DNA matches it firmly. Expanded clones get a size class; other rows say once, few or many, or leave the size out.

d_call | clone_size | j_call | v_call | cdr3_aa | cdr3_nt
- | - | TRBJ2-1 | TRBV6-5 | CASGQQGSYNEQFF | TGTGCCAGCGGACAACAGGGCTCCTACAATGAGCAGTTCTTC
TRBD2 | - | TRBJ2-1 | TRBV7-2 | CASAGASGRVYNEQFF | TGTGCCAGCGCGGGGGCTAGCGGGAGGGTTTACAATGAGCAGTTCTTC
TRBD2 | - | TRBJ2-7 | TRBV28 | CASSLRDYYEQYF | TGTGCCAGCAGTTTAAGGGACTACTACGAGCAGTACTTC
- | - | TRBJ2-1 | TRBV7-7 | CASSLGPSPHNEQFF | TGTGCCAGCAGCTTAGGGCCTAGCCCCCACAATGAGCAGTTCTTC
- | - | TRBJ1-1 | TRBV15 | CATSDSMNTEAFF | TGTGCCACCAGCGACAGTATGAACACTGAAGCTTTCTTT
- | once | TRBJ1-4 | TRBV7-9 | CASSFSRTMDEKLFF | TGTGCCAGCAGCTTCTCCCGGACTATGGATGAAAAACTGTTTTTT
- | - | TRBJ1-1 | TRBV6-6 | CASSSMAPGTEAFF | TGTGCCAGCAGTTCTATGGCCCCCGGCACTGAAGCTTTCTTT
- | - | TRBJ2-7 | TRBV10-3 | CAISEANEQYF | TGTGCCATCAGTGAGGCCAACGAGCAGTACTTC
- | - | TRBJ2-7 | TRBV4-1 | CASSQGRLPYEQYF | TGCGCCAGCAGCCAGGGACGGCTACCCTACGAGCAGTACTTC
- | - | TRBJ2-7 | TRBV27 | CASSLIYEQYF | TGTGCCAGCAGTCTTATCTACGAGCAGTACTTC
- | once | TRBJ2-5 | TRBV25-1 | CASSDTGMETQYF | TGTGCCAGCAGTGACACCGGGATGGAGACCCAGTACTTC
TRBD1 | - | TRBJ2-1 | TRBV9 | CASSGGQAIAYNEQFF | TGTGCCAGCAGCGGTGGACAGGCCATTGCCTACAATGAGCAGTTCTTC
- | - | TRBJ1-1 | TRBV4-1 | CASSQGAGADNTEAFF | TGCGCCAGCAGCCAAGGGGCAGGGGCGGACAACACTGAAGCTTTCTTT
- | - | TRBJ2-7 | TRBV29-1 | CSVGMGSSYEQYF | TGCAGCGTTGGTATGGGCAGCTCCTACGAGCAGTACTTC
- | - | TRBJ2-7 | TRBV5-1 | CASSVQSSYEQYF | TGCGCCAGCAGCGTCCAGAGCTCCTACGAGCAGTACTTC
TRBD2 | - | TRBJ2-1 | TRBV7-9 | CASRPSGPNEQFF | TGTGCCAGCAGGCCTAGCGGGCCAAATGAGCAGTTCTTC
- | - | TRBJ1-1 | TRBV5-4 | CASSFSGAAEAFF | TGTGCCAGCAGCTTTTCAGGGGCGGCGGAAGCTTTCTTT
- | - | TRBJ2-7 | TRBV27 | CASSLLSQLYEQYF | TGTGCCAGCAGTTTACTTTCACAGCTCTACGAGCAGTACTTC
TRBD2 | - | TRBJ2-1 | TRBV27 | CASSLAGDGYNEQFF | TGTGCCAGCAGTTTAGCGGGAGATGGCTACAATGAGCAGTTCTTC
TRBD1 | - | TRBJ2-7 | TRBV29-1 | CSVTGTGSYEQYF | TGCAGCGTAACCGGGACAGGGTCCTACGAGCAGTACTTC
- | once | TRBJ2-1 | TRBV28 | CASSPLGNEQFF | TGTGCCAGCAGTCCACTAGGAAATGAGCAGTTCTTC
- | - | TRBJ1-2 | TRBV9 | CASSATNYGYTF | TGTGCCAGCAGCGCAACGAACTATGGCTACACCTTC
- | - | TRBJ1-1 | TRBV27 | CASRPWGNTEAFF | TGTGCCAGCAGACCCTGGGGGAACACTGAAGCTTTCTTT
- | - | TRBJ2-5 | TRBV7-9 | CASRITRPQETQYF | TGTGCCAGCAGGATTACTAGGCCCCAAGAGACCCAGTACTTC
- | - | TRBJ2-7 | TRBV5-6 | CASSPRDFPFYEQYF | TGTGCCAGCAGCCCTCGGGACTTTCCCTTCTACGAGCAGTACTTC
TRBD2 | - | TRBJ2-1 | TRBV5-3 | CARSLEGTSGDNEQFF | TGTGCCAGAAGCTTGGAGGGGACTAGCGGGGACAATGAGCAGTTCTTC
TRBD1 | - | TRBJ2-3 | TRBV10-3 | CAISESIGTGSTDTQYF | TGTGCCATCAGTGAGTCGATCGGGACAGGGTCCACAGATACGCAGTATTTT
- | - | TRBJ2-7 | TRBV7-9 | CASSLGTVYEQYF | TGTGCCAGCAGCTTAGGAACCGTCTACGAGCAGTACTTC
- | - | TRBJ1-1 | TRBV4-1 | CASSQVGWSGVNTEAFF | TGCGCCAGCAGCCAGGTTGGTTGGTCGGGGGTAAACACTGAAGCTTTCTTT
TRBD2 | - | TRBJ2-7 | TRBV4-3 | CASSQDRTSGRYEQYF | TGCGCCAGCAGCCAAGATAGGACTAGCGGACGGTACGAGCAGTACTTC
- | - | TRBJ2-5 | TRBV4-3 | CASSASGTGNWETQYF | TGCGCCAGCAGCGCCTCAGGGACGGGTAATTGGGAGACCCAGTACTTC
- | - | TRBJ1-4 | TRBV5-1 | CASSPGRRIEKLFF | TGCGCCAGCAGCCCGGGACGCAGGATTGAAAAACTGTTTTTT
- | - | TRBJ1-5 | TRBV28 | CASRPRVMGNQPQHF | TGTGCCAGCAGACCCAGGGTAATGGGCAATCAGCCCCAGCATTTT
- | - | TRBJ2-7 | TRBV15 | CATSRVPRDLHLEQYF | TGTGCCACCAGCAGAGTCCCCAGGGACCTACACCTCGAGCAGTACTTC
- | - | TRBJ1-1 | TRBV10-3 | CAISDEGRDTEAFF | TGTGCCATCAGTGATGAGGGGAGGGACACTGAAGCTTTCTTT
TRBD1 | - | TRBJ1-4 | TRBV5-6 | CASSWDRGYEKLFF | TGTGCCAGCAGCTGGGACAGGGGGTACGAAAAACTGTTTTTT
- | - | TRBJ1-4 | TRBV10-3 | CAISELDRTNEKLFF | TGTGCCATCAGTGAGTTGGACAGAACTAATGAAAAGCTGTTTTTT
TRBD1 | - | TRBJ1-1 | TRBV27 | CASSWGTANTEAFF | TGTGCCAGCAGTTGGGGGACAGCGAACACTGAAGCTTTCTTT
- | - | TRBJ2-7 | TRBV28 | CASVPRDRSYEQYF | TGTGCCAGCGTCCCTCGGGACCGGTCCTACGAGCAGTACTTC
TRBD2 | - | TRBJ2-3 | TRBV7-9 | CASSLGLAGGLSTDTQYF | TGTGCCAGCAGCTTAGGACTAGCGGGAGGTCTGAGCACAGATACGCAGTATTTT